Reported below is one TCR beta chain. Naive CD45RA+ and memory CD45RA-negative subsets were split from CD4+ cells. Trimming removed 0 bases from V and 5 bases from J, with 8 bases in between. This CDR3 contains 14 residues. Per germline, CDR1 KGHSH and CDR2 LQKENI. The sample comes from a study of shared clonotypes between healthy human individuals. When replicate PCRs were run on sorted subsets, they used 200 ng DNA, around 33,000 T cell genomes. Here immunoSEQ multiplex PCR was the method, and the copy in TCRdb shows in-frame clones only, minus some. The sample carries some 1,400,000 clones, roughly 95% recorded once.

The source material was naive CD4+ T cells sorted from blood. As to subset: CD45RA+ positively selected. The rearrangement uses TRBV18 and TRBJ2-1; D is unresolved. The sequence was collected from a man aged 25-40 years in good health. The CDR3 nucleotides read TGTGCCAGCTCACCACCTGGGTCTAACAATGAGCAGTTCTTC. It yields the protein CASSPPGSNNEQFF.